These 28 T cell receptor beta chains came from one sample sequenced in a study of CD8+CD57+ T cells in acquired aplastic anemia. Genomic DNA was employed as the template in profiling TCR beta VDJ and CDR3. TCRdb re-called the reads with MiXCR, one entry per CDR3 protein. The sample contains 190,000 or so distinct CDR3 sequences, about half of which appear only once. The authors sequenced patients whose flow cytometry had shown CD8+CD57+ cell expansion. The sequenced material came from sorted CD4+, CD8+, or CD8+CD57+ T cells (not recorded which) from PBMCs. These receptors were collected from a human donor with aplastic anemia.

The chain joins TRBV20-1 to TRBJ2-5; 9 bases are shared with TRBD1. Germline CDR1 reads DFQATT; CDR2 reads SNEGSKA (reference sequence). V dropped 6 bases and J dropped 4; count of bases not matched to a gene: 12. The CDR3 loop spans 15 amino acids. In nucleotides, the CDR3 is TGCAGTGCAAGACCCGGGACAGGGTGGTCAGAGACCCAGTACTTC. Protein: CSARPGTGWSETQYF.

This clonotype is a singleton in its sample. The V and J genes are TRBV19 and TRBJ2-1; D is possibly TRBD1 (5 bases). CDR3 length equals 13 residues. Trimming took off 0 bases at V and 6 bases at J, with 6 bases between the two ends. The V gene's germline CDR1 is LNHDA and CDR2 SQIVND (reference sequence). The CDR3 region is CASSIDGANEQFF. DNA for the CDR3: TGTGCCAGTAGTATAGATGGGGCCAATGAGCAGTTCTTC.

This clonotype has a count of ten or more. V gene TRBV7-9 combines with J gene TRBJ1-2; the D gene is possibly TRBD1 (6 bases). Germline lookup yields CDR1 SEHNR and CDR2 FQNEAQ (reference sequence). This CDR3 has 14 amino acids. The ends were cut back, 5 bases at V and 4 bases at J, with 14 bases in the middle. In nucleotides, the CDR3 is TGTGCCAGCAGCCGGGGACAATTAAGCTATGGCTACACCTTC. This encodes CASSRGQLSYGYTF.

The V gene is TRBV13, the J gene TRBJ1-6; 10 bases match TRBD1. V was pared by 3 bases and J by 9 bases, with 2 bases of the junction left unmatched. This CDR3 has 14 amino acids. Germline loops: CDR1 PRHDT, CDR2 FYEKMQ (reference sequence). Written as DNA, the CDR3 is TGTGCCAGCAGCTTGGGGACAGGGGTTTCACCCCTCCACTTT. It is translated as CASSLGTGVSPLHF.

This clonotype was seen many times. The chain joins TRBV5-5 to TRBJ2-4; 10 bases are shared with TRBD1. Germline-derived CDR1 and CDR2 are SGHKS and YYEKEE (reference sequence). J gave up 9 bases and V 4 bases, and 7 bases lay outside the gene matches. The CDR3 spans 14 residues. In DNA form, the CDR3 reads TGTGCCAGCAGCCTAGGGACAGGGGACGGCATTCAGTACTTC. It encodes CASSLGTGDGIQYF.

The rearrangement uses TRBV7-2 and TRBJ2-7; tentatively, D is TRBD1 (5 bases). Germline assignment: CDR1 SGHTA and CDR2 FQGNSA. Trimming took 1 base from V and 3 from J, leaving 10 bases between them. The CDR3 spans 14 residues. The CDR3 nucleotides are TGTGCCAGCAGCTTAGTCCAGGGAAACTACGAGCAGTACTTC. Amino acid sequence: CASSLVQGNYEQYF.

This clonotype was observed a handful of times. The chain's CDR3 is CASSLGPIYEQYF. The CDR3 DNA reads as TGTGCCAGCAGCTTAGGACCCATCTACGAGCAGTACTTC. The J gene is TRBJ2-7, the V gene TRBV7-2; D unclear. The CDR3 is 13 amino acids. Trimming cost V 1 base and J 3 bases, with 7 bases left between them. CDR1 is SGHTA and CDR2 is FQGNSA in the germline V gene.

This clonotype has more than one count but fewer than ten. The CDR3 bases are TGTGCCAGCAGCGTCGGACAGGGTGGGCACATTCAGTACTTC. Its translation is CASSVGQGGHIQYF. V usage is TRBV9 and J usage is TRBJ2-4; 8 positions match TRBD1. The CDR3 contains 14 residues. Losses at the gene ends were 2 bases for V and 8 bases for J; bases not matched to a gene: 6. From germline, CDR1 is SGDLS and CDR2 YYNGEE.

The chain joins TRBV29-1 to TRBJ2-1; 7 nucleotides line up with TRBD2. CDR1 SQVTM and CDR2 ANQGSEA come from the germline V gene. V lost 7 bases to trimming and J lost 0 bases; unmatched junction nucleotides: 15. The CDR3 runs 17 residues. The CDR3 DNA follows: TGCAGCGCCGCATGGGGGGTCGGGAGGAGCTCCTACAATGAGCAGTTCTTC. Translated: CSAAWGVGRSSYNEQFF.

The chain has TRBV10-3 and TRBJ1-2; TRBD1 matches at 8 bases. Germline lookup yields CDR1 ENHRY and CDR2 SYGVKD. This CDR3 spans 12 amino acids. V lost 8 bases to trimming and J lost 3 bases; unmatched junction nucleotides: 2. The CDR3 region is CAIQGQDYGYTF. In DNA form, the CDR3 reads TGTGCCATCCAGGGACAGGACTATGGCTACACCTTC.

The V call is TRBV20-1, the J call TRBJ2-7; TRBD2 matches 7 bases. CDR3 length equals 12 residues. Germline assignment: CDR1 DFQATT and CDR2 SNEGSKA (reference sequence). CDR3 protein: CSTRGEGYEQYF. CDR3 nucleotides: TGCAGCACCCGTGGGGAGGGCTACGAGCAGTACTTC.

This clonotype was counted a few times. The chain uses TRBV29-1 and TRBJ2-7; D is possibly TRBD1 (6 bases). Trimming took off 6 bases at V and 6 bases at J, with 18 bases between the two ends. Germline CDR1 SQVTM, CDR2 ANQGSEA. CDR3 length: 13 residues. The CDR3 is CSVAGDRASEQYF. CDR3 sequence (DNA): TGCAGCGTAGCAGGGGATCGGGCCTCCGAGCAGTACTTC.

This clonotype was found a few times. The rearrangement joins TRBV6-1 to TRBJ1-3; 11 bases line up with TRBD1. Per germline, CDR1 MNHNS and CDR2 SASEGT. The CDR3 spans 17 residues. The ends lost 6 bases at V and 4 bases at J; junction bases unmatched: 11. Written as DNA, the CDR3 is TGTGCCAGCAGCAGAGGACAGGGGGCTTTGACGGGAAACACCATATATTTT. It encodes CASSRGQGALTGNTIYF.

The V call is TRBV2, the J call TRBJ2-1; 9 positions match TRBD2. CDR3 size: 15 residues. Trimming cost V 4 bases and J 3 bases; bases outside gene matches: 4. Germline V gene sequence: CDR1 SNHLY, CDR2 FYNNEI. Written as DNA, the CDR3 is TGTGCCAGCAGTGGAAGCGGGAGGCGCTACAATGAGCAGTTCTTC. Amino acid sequence: CASSGSGRRYNEQFF.

This clonotype was detected many times. The chain is built from TRBV20-1 and TRBJ2-3; unclear D gene. This CDR3 comprises 13 residues. Germline V gene data show CDR1 as DFQATT and CDR2 as SNEGSKA (reference sequence). The CDR3 reads CSARAPSTDTQYF. CDR3 nucleotide sequence: TGCAGCGCCCGGGCGCCTTCCACAGATACGCAGTATTTT.

V and J are TRBV12-3 or TRBV12-4 and TRBJ2-7; TRBD1 agrees at 9 bases. The CDR3 consists of 14 residues. Trimming took 7 bases from V and 4 from J; bases not matched to a gene: 8. In DNA form, the CDR3 reads TGTGCCAGCACCGGTGGGACAGGGTTTTACGAGCAGTACTTC. It is translated as CASTGGTGFYEQYF.

Only a few counts were recorded for this clonotype. V is TRBV7-2 and J is TRBJ1-2; 8 bases line up with TRBD1. The CDR3 runs 13 residues. Germline V CDR1 and CDR2: SGHTA, FQGNSA. Unmatched junction bases numbered 5, after V lost 5 bases and J lost 6 bases. The CDR3 coding sequence is TGTGCCAGCAGCCAGGACAGGGTGGATGGCTACACCTTC. The encoded protein is CASSQDRVDGYTF.

The V gene is TRBV7-8, the J gene TRBJ2-1; D unresolved. The CDR3 runs to 13 residues. Per the germline V gene, CDR1 is SGHVS and CDR2 is FQNEAQ. V lost 3 bases, J lost 9 bases, and 12 bases lay in between. CDR3 DNA sequence: TGTGCCAGCAGCTTTAACGGACCATTTGAGCAGTTCTTC. The encoded protein is CASSFNGPFEQFF.

The chain has TRBV20-1 and TRBJ2-3, with 7 nucleotides matching TRBD1. V gave up 0 bases and J gave up 3 bases; unmatched junction bases: 6. CDR3 length: 15 amino acids. Germline V gene data show CDR1 as DFQATT and CDR2 as SNEGSKA (reference sequence). In DNA, the CDR3 is TGCAGTGCTAGAGAGACGACAGGGTTGACAGATACGCAGTATTTT. Translation: CSARETTGLTDTQYF.

This clonotype came up many times. The chain recombines TRBV12-3 or TRBV12-4 with TRBJ2-7, with D uncertain. The CDR3 runs 14 residues. Trimming removed 1 base from V and 3 bases from J, with 10 bases in between. CDR3 residues: CASSLGVSGYEQYF. The CDR3 DNA reads TGTGCCAGCAGTTTAGGAGTGTCAGGCTACGAGCAGTACTTC.

V and J are TRBV6-1 and TRBJ1-1, with D hard to call. This CDR3 region has 11 residues. Trimming took off 5 bases at V and 8 bases at J, with 9 bases between the two ends. CDR1 MNHNS and CDR2 SASEGT come from the germline V gene. CDR3 protein: CASSTPLEAFF. The CDR3 DNA is TGTGCCAGCAGTACGCCATTGGAAGCTTTCTTT.

The chain couples TRBV18 to TRBJ2-5; tentative D call: TRBD2 (6 bases). This CDR3 region has 15 residues. Germline CDR1 reads KGHSH; CDR2 reads LQKENI. V lost 3 bases to trimming and J lost 0 bases, with 11 bases between them. CDR3 DNA: TGTGCCAGCTCACCTTCGGGGGTCGACCAAGAGACCCAGTACTTC. Translating gives CASSPSGVDQETQYF.

In the case of this clonotype: Compared with germline, one end of the junction differs, possibly owing to a read error. V and J are TRBV12-3 or TRBV12-4 and TRBJ2-1; a possible D gene is TRBD2 (5 bases). The CDR3 has 14 residues. This chain's CDR3 is CACSPPGDYNEQFF. DNA for the CDR3: TGTGCCTGCAGTCCCCCCGGGGATTACAATGAGCAGTTCTTC.

This sequence joins TRBV12-3 or TRBV12-4 and TRBJ2-1; D unresolved. Trimming left V 6 bases short and J 8 bases short, with 11 bases between. CDR3 size: 12 residues. This chain's CDR3 is CASSQPGYEQFF. The CDR3 DNA sequence: TGTGCCAGCAGCCAACCTGGTTATGAGCAGTTCTTC.

A few counts support this clonotype. This sequence may be a read error, since a much larger clone differs from it by one base. The chain has TRBV19 and TRBJ2-1, with 7 bases identical to TRBD2. Germline-derived CDR1 and CDR2 are LNHDA and SQIVND (reference sequence). The CDR3 totals 16 residues. The CDR3 DNA follows: TGTGCCAGTAGTATGCCCCGCGGGAGTTCTAACAATGGGCAGTTCTTC. Residues: CASSMPRGSSNNGQFF.

The V call is TRBV6-1, the J call TRBJ1-2; D is ambiguous. Trimming cost V 5 bases and J 0 bases, with 13 bases left between them. CDR1 is MNHNS, CDR2 SASEGT, per germline. This CDR3 has 15 residues. The CDR3 DNA reads TGTGCCAGCAGTCCCACCGTGGTGACTAACTATGGCTACACCTTC. Residues: CASSPTVVTNYGYTF.

This clonotype was found many times. The chain carries TRBV9 and TRBJ1-2, with TRBD1 matching over 10 bases. Trimming at V came to 0 bases and at J to 8 bases, leaving 7 bases not matched to a gene. CDR1 and CDR2 (germline): SGDLS, YYNGEE. The CDR3 is made up of 15 amino acids. The CDR3 DNA sequence: TGTGCCAGCAGCGTAGATGGGACAGGGGTGAGAGGCTACACCTTC. Protein: CASSVDGTGVRGYTF.

The chain uses TRBV7-2 and TRBJ1-6, with 8 bases identical to TRBD1. This CDR3 spans 15 amino acids. Germline V gives CDR1 SGHTA, CDR2 FQGNSA. V lost 5 bases to trimming and J lost 9 bases; unmatched junction nucleotides: 9. The CDR3 DNA follows: TGTGCCAGCAGCCCGCGGACAGGGACTAGTTCACCCCTCCACTTT. It is translated as CASSPRTGTSSPLHF.